This T cell receptor (beta chain) was observed in a study of blood T cells in healthy people across ages. This clonotype was detected many times. With a J-beta primer mix and a sample-barcoded 5' primer, a second PCR ran 7 to 11 cycles. One entry per CDR3 protein, called by TCRdb with MiXCR from the 5' RACE reads. The repertoire holds approximately 960,000 distinct CDR3 sequences, about 28% seen once, with 10% in the top ten. In addition, the sample was reused for a study of T cells of mothers and their children.

The sample consisted of blood. The TCR was taken from a woman between 40 and 50 years old in good health.

The CDR3 protein is CSAPGTSGGRYEQYF. The CDR3 coding sequence is TGCAGTGCACCCGGGACTAGCGGGGGGCGGTACGAGCAGTACTTC. The genes are TRBV20-1 and TRBJ2-7; TRBD2 matches at 15 bases. Germline loops: CDR1 DFQATT, CDR2 SNEGSKA (reference sequence). Trimming cost V 6 bases and J 4 bases; bases outside gene matches: 7. This CDR3 contains 15 residues.